Listed below are T cell receptor beta chains from one sample, sequenced in a study of T-cell reconstitution after alpha-beta-depleted transplantation in children. TCRdb processed the PCR reads anew with MiXCR; each CDR3 protein has one entry. Among 490,000 or so distinct CDR3 sequences listed, approximately 12% were seen once. This sample comprised PBMCs from the stem cell graft donor, obtained from the stem cell graft. The receptors shown here come from a human donor who donated a stem cell graft to a child with combined immunodeficiency. Both conserved end residues are part of each CDR3. A D gene is named only where the DNA matches it firmly. Clone size, where shown, is once, few, many, or a class for clones that have expanded.

size: few; D: .; J: TRBJ2-5; V: TRBV7-9; CDR3: CASSPPRQETQYF; DNA: TGTGCCAGCAGCCCCCCTCGCCAAGAGACCCAGTACTTC
size: many; D: TRBD2; J: TRBJ2-3; V: TRBV7-9; CDR3: CASILRVGGADTQYF; DNA: TGTGCCAGCATTCTACGGGTGGGGGGGGCAGATACGCAGTATTTT
size: few; D: .; J: TRBJ1-2; V: TRBV19; CDR3: CASTPRNAPANYGYTF; DNA: TGTGCCAGTACCCCTCGTAATGCTCCTGCTAACTATGGCTACACCTTC
size: many; D: TRBD1; J: TRBJ2-1; V: TRBV28; CDR3: CASSGQDPGNEQFF; DNA: TGTGCCAGCAGCGGACAGGATCCGGGGAATGAGCAGTTCTTC
size: many; D: .; J: TRBJ2-7; V: TRBV7-2; CDR3: CASSLALGNEQYF; DNA: TGTGCCAGCAGCTTAGCGCTCGGTAACGAGCAGTACTTC
size: .; D: .; J: TRBJ1-5; V: TRBV6-5; CDR3: CASSLRPVHSNQPQHF; DNA: TGTGCCAGCAGTTTAAGACCCGTTCATAGCAATCAGCCCCAGCATTTT
size: few; D: .; J: TRBJ1-3; V: TRBV11-2; CDR3: CASSHPTGLIYF; DNA: TGTGCCAGCAGCCACCCGACAGGACTCATATATTTT
size: .; D: TRBD2; J: TRBJ2-2; V: TRBV6-2/TRBV6-3; CDR3: CASSYSNEAGDTGELFF; DNA: TGTGCCAGCAGTTACTCGAATGAGGCGGGAGACACCGGGGAGCTGTTTTTT
size: .; D: .; J: TRBJ2-7; V: TRBV19; CDR3: CASSQQISYEQYF; DNA: TGTGCCAGTAGTCAACAGATTTCCTACGAGCAGTACTTC
size: .; D: .; J: TRBJ1-3; V: TRBV20-1; CDR3: CSARDRYYGRGSGNTIYF; DNA: TGCAGTGCTAGAGATCGATATTATGGCAGGGGCTCTGGAAACACCATATATTTT
size: .; D: .; J: TRBJ2-1; V: TRBV6-2/TRBV6-3; CDR3: CASRPPGDTYNEQFF; DNA: TGTGCCAGCAGGCCCCCGGGGGACACCTACAATGAGCAGTTCTTC
size: few; D: TRBD2; J: TRBJ2-3; V: TRBV10-3; CDR3: CAISDWREGTDTQYF; DNA: TGTGCCATCAGTGACTGGCGGGAGGGCACCGATACGCAGTATTTT
size: few; D: .; J: TRBJ1-2; V: TRBV7-9; CDR3: CASSSFRDGYTF; DNA: TGTGCCAGCAGCTCCTTCCGGGATGGCTACACCTTC
size: many; D: .; J: TRBJ2-7; V: TRBV12-3/TRBV12-4; CDR3: CASTLRGARNEQYF; DNA: TGTGCCAGCACCTTAAGGGGGGCGCGTAACGAGCAGTACTTC
size: few; D: .; J: TRBJ2-5; V: TRBV2; CDR3: CASSPRDRHEETQYF; DNA: TGTGCCAGCAGCCCCCGAGACAGACACGAAGAGACCCAGTACTTC
size: .; D: TRBD1; J: TRBJ2-3; V: TRBV9; CDR3: CASSVEAVTGHEADTQYF; DNA: TGTGCCAGCAGCGTAGAAGCGGTGACAGGGCATGAGGCAGATACGCAGTATTTT
size: .; D: TRBD2; J: TRBJ2-7; V: TRBV29-1; CDR3: CSVVGSSGTYEQYF; DNA: TGCAGCGTTGTCGGTAGTAGCGGGACCTACGAGCAGTACTTC
size: .; D: .; J: TRBJ2-3; V: TRBV6-4; CDR3: CASSDHHRMTSTDTQYF; DNA: TGTGCCAGCAGTGATCACCATCGGATGACTAGCACAGATACGCAGTATTTT
size: many; D: TRBD1; J: TRBJ2-5; V: TRBV18; CDR3: CASSPNRGQETQYF; DNA: TGTGCCAGCTCACCTAACAGGGGGCAAGAGACCCAGTACTTC
size: .; D: .; J: TRBJ2-5; V: TRBV5-1; CDR3: CASSQRRLWIFGLYQETQYF; DNA: TGCGCCAGCAGCCAAAGACGCCTTTGGATTTTTGGGTTGTACCAAGAGACCCAGTACTTC
size: few; D: TRBD1; J: TRBJ2-7; V: TRBV6-2/TRBV6-3; CDR3: CASSYSMDRGQYEQYF; DNA: TGTGCCAGCAGTTACTCGATGGACAGGGGGCAGTACGAGCAGTACTTC
size: few; D: TRBD2; J: TRBJ2-5; V: TRBV27; CDR3: CASSGLAGYQETQYF; DNA: TGTGCCAGCTCCGGACTAGCGGGGTACCAAGAGACCCAGTACTTC
size: .; D: .; J: TRBJ2-7; V: TRBV14; CDR3: CASSHSGTTYEQYF; DNA: TGTGCCAGCAGCCATTCCGGAACTACCTACGAGCAGTACTTC